This T cell receptor (beta chain) was obtained from a study of T cells in Graves' hyperthyroidism and ophthalmopathy. Amplification yielded TCR beta CDR3 regions, with RNA transcripts as the source. The TCR CDR3 first-round RT-PCR relied on the HTBI primer set. From the multiplex PCR reads, TCRdb called clonotypes with MiXCR, one entry per CDR3 protein. The table lists 480,000 or so distinct CDR3 sequences, over 45% of them singletons. This CDR3 region has 16 residues. Germline lookup yields CDR1 ENHRY and CDR2 SYGVKD. Between the trimmed V and J ends, which lost 6 bases and 1 base, there was a span of 18 bases. Findings of the study overall: Ophthalmopathy was predicted by the model a median of roughly 6.7 months ahead of onset.

There are a few counts of this clonotype. As yet, its antigen is unknown. Patients were excluded for uncontrolled infection, other autoimmune disease, pregnancy or lactation. The TCR comes from an adult woman with Graves' disease, either hyperthyroidism or ophthalmopathy (not recorded which). This chain uses TRBV10-3 with TRBJ1-1, with a possible D match to TRBD1 (6 bases). Specimen: peripheral blood or thyroid tissue (not recorded which). Here the CDR3 reads CAISAQRRDTNTEAFF. The CDR3 nucleotides are TGTGCCATCAGCGCCCAACGACGGGACACGAACACTGAAGCTTTCTTT.